The present TCR beta chain was sequenced within a study of shared clonotypes between healthy human individuals. Here immunoSEQ multiplex PCR was the method, and the copy in TCRdb shows in-frame clones only, minus some. This table holds some 1 million clones, approximately 76% found once. The source material was memory CD4+ T cells sorted from blood. Subset indicated: CD45RA-negative fraction. This sequence was found in a man between 18 and 29 years old in good health.

The CDR3 loop is CASAPRTGGPETQYF. As DNA, the CDR3 is TGCGCCAGCGCCCCCCGTACGGGAGGGCCGGAGACCCAGTACTTC. The chain carries TRBV5-1 and TRBJ2-5; the match to TRBD2 covers 8 bases. The CDR3 sequence is 15 residues long. Trimming took 7 bases from V and 5 from J; bases not matched to a gene: 13. Germline lookup yields CDR1 SGHRS and CDR2 YFSETQ.